These 9 T cell receptor beta chains share one sample of origin, sequenced in a study of blood T cell repertoires in COVID-19. Assay: immunoSEQ multiplex PCR; the TCRdb copy retains only in-frame clones and omits some. The sample includes 200,000 to 250,000 clones, about 85% of them seen just once. The sample comprised peripheral blood. Receptor source: a woman of 80 years or more with active or convalescent COVID-19.

The DNA for the CDR3 is TGTGCCAGCAGTCCGTGGGGCCAGGGGCGCACCCTCTACGAGCAGTACTTC. This gives the protein CASSPWGQGRTLYEQYF. The chain joins TRBV28 to TRBJ2-7; perhaps TRBD1 as D (6 bases). This CDR3 comprises 17 residues. CDR1 is MDHEN, CDR2 SYDVKM, per germline. The germline V and J ends were trimmed by 5 bases and 3 bases, with 23 bases remaining between them.

This chain uses TRBV28 with TRBJ2-7; a weak D match, TRBD2 (6 bases). Trimming took off 1 base at V and 6 bases at J, with 16 bases between the two ends. The V gene's germline CDR1 is MDHEN and CDR2 SYDVKM. The CDR3 contains 15 residues. This CDR3 reads CASSLSTLAGSEQYF. CDR3 bases: TGTGCCAGCAGTTTATCCACCCTAGCCGGGAGCGAGCAGTACTTC.

This chain links TRBV25-1 with TRBJ1-2; maybe TRBD1 (6 bases). The length of the CDR3 is 12 residues. Trimming stripped 8 bases from V and 7 bases from J, with 14 bases between. Germline values: CDR1 MGHDK, CDR2 SYGVNS. CDR3 loop: CASQTGSRGYTF. Here the CDR3 DNA reads TGTGCCAGCCAGACAGGATCCCGTGGCTACACCTTC.

The gene calls are TRBV7-3 and TRBJ2-1; 7 bases match TRBD1. With 5 bases clipped from V and 9 bases from J, the junction kept 7 bases outside the gene matches. The CDR3 runs 13 residues. Germline V CDR1 and CDR2: SGHTA, FQGTGA. The CDR3 sequence is CASSGTGDIEQFF. CDR3 nucleotides: TGTGCCAGCAGCGGAACAGGGGACATTGAGCAGTTCTTC.

CDR3 region: CASRSLEQYF. CDR3 coding DNA: TGTGCCAGCAGGTCCCTTGAGCAGTACTTC. The chain joins TRBV6-5 to TRBJ2-7; no reliable D call. This CDR3 has 10 amino acids. The V end lost 6 bases, the J end lost 7 bases, and 7 bases lay between the germline ends. Germline lookup yields CDR1 MNHEY and CDR2 SVGAGI.

The genes are TRBV19 and TRBJ2-7; 7 bases are a match to TRBD2. The ends lost 5 bases at V and 7 bases at J; junction bases unmatched: 8. There are 13 residues in the CDR3. CDR1 and CDR2 from the germline V gene are LNHDA and SQIVND (reference sequence). This chain's CDR3 is CASSRGLGGEQYF. The CDR3 nucleotides read TGTGCCAGTAGTCGGGGGTTGGGAGGGGAGCAGTACTTC.

The rearrangement uses TRBV9 and TRBJ1-1, with D possibly TRBD1 on 6 matching bases. The CDR3 is 17 residues long. Germline V lookup: CDR1 SGDLS, CDR2 YYNGEE. Trimming took 0 bases from V and 5 from J, leaving 20 bases between them. The CDR3 DNA reads as TGTGCCAGCAGCGTAGTTGACAGGTTAAAACGGATTACTGAAGCTTTCTTT. Its protein is CASSVVDRLKRITEAFF.

V gene TRBV5-1 combines with J gene TRBJ2-3; 7 nucleotides line up with TRBD1. V was pared by 4 bases and J by 4 bases, with 6 bases of the junction left unmatched. This CDR3 has 14 residues. CDR1 and CDR2 (germline): SGHRS, YFSETQ. CDR3 sequence: CASSPDRVADTQYF. The CDR3 nucleotides read TGCGCCAGCAGCCCAGACAGGGTTGCAGATACGCAGTATTTT.

The J gene is TRBJ2-5, the V gene TRBV5-1; 11 bases line up with TRBD2. The germline V gene has CDR1 SGHRS and CDR2 YFSETQ. V was pared by 0 bases and J by 0 bases, with 4 bases of the junction left unmatched. This CDR3 has 17 residues. The CDR3 loop reads CASSLGPSGGNQETQYF. The CDR3 nucleotides are TGCGCCAGCAGCTTGGGGCCTAGCGGGGGGAACCAAGAGACCCAGTACTTC. Looking up the rest from reference TRBV5-1 and TRBJ2-5 gives the full variable domain: KAGVTQTPRYLIKTRGQQVTLSCSPISGHRSVSWYQQTPGQGLQFLFEYFSETQRNKGNFPGRFSGRQFSNSRSEMNVSTLELGDSALYLCASSLGPSGGNQETQYFGPGTRLLVL.